These 17 T cell receptor beta chains originate from one sample sequenced in a study of cytomegalovirus exposure and HLA in healthy donors. 13 Jbeta primers and 60 Vbeta primers were used for the PCR. TCRdb's copy holds only in-frame clones and misses some; the assay was immunoSEQ multiplex PCR. In the table there are about 150,000 clones, around 79% of which are singletons. Sequenced sample: PBMCs. These receptors all stem from a young man in good health and CMV-seronegative.

This clone showed up just a few times. Other DNA sequences in the same sample also yield this CDR3. The J gene is TRBJ2-3, the V gene TRBV7-9, with TRBD2 matching 11 bases. V dropped 5 bases and J dropped 2; count of bases not matched to a gene: 6. The CDR3 runs 16 residues. Germline V gives CDR1 SEHNR, CDR2 FQNEAQ (reference sequence). The CDR3 spells CASSPTSGGYTDTQYF. DNA of the CDR3: TGTGCCAGCAGCCCTACTAGCGGGGGATACACAGATACGCAGTATTTT.

This chain links TRBV10-3 with TRBJ1-5; D possibly corresponds to TRBD1 (6 bases). CDR1 and CDR2 (germline): ENHRY, SYGVKD. CDR3 size: 13 residues. With 7 bases removed from V and 4 bases from J, the gap between germline ends came to 11 bases. This chain's CDR3 is CAITGQLNQPQHF. Written as DNA, the CDR3 is TGTGCCATCACAGGACAGTTAAATCAGCCCCAGCATTTT.

The genes are TRBV7-2 and TRBJ2-3, with 7 bases lining up with TRBD1. The CDR3 has 15 amino acids. The germline V gene has CDR1 SGHTA and CDR2 FQGNSA. With 3 bases clipped from V and 0 bases from J, the junction kept 3 bases outside the gene matches. The CDR3 is CASSFQTGSTDTQYF. The CDR3 DNA sequence: TGTGCCAGCAGCTTCCAGACAGGGAGCACAGATACGCAGTATTTT.

This clone has more than one count but fewer than ten. V and J are TRBV4-2 and TRBJ2-5; 9 nucleotides align to TRBD2. V trimming: 1 base; J trimming: 4 bases; junction bases outside the gene matches: 10. CDR3 length: 17 residues. Germline V CDR1 and CDR2: LGHNA, YNFKEQ. The CDR3 DNA sequence: TGTGCCAGCAGCCAAGTTCTGGGCGGGGGGGCCTTAGAGACCCAGTACTTC. Protein: CASSQVLGGGALETQYF.

This chain connects TRBV6-6 to TRBJ2-1; TRBD1 aligns across 8 bases. This CDR3 contains 13 residues. Germline trimming cut 6 bases from V and 6 bases from J; bases unmatched to any gene: 4. Per the germline V gene, CDR1 is MNHNY and CDR2 is SVGAGI (reference sequence). Written as DNA, the CDR3 is TGTGCCAGCAGGCCAGGGACAGGCAATGAGCAGTTCTTC. Translating it yields CASRPGTGNEQFF.

This clone was observed once. The chain combines TRBV6-5 with TRBJ1-5; D perhaps matches TRBD1 (5 bases). CDR1 and CDR2 from the germline V gene are MNHEY and SVGAGI. This CDR3 is built from 13 residues. Trimming removed 6 bases from V and 5 bases from J, with 11 bases in between. In DNA, the CDR3 is TGTGCCAGCAGCGACAGTCCCTATCAGCCCCAGCATTTT. As protein: CASSDSPYQPQHF.

V usage is TRBV27 and J usage is TRBJ2-5, with 11 nucleotides matching TRBD2. Germline V CDR1 and CDR2: MNHEY, SMNVEV (reference sequence). V was pared by 5 bases and J by 4 bases, with 12 bases of the junction left unmatched. The CDR3 sequence is 17 residues long. CDR3 coding DNA: TGTGCCAGCAGTCCCCTCCTTAGCGGGGGGGCCGGAGAGACCCAGTACTTC. Protein product: CASSPLLSGGAGETQYF.

This clone is a singleton in its sample. The CDR3 nucleotides read TGTGCCAGCTCGGGACAAAGGACTGACTCCTATAATTCACCCCTCCACTTT. Its protein is CASSGQRTDSYNSPLHF. V gene TRBV18 combines with J gene TRBJ1-6; possible D gene TRBD1, 6 bases. Germline V gene data show CDR1 as KGHSH and CDR2 as LQKENI. The CDR3 contains 17 residues. The V and J ends lost 6 bases and 0 bases respectively, with 15 bases between them. The complete variable domain, with remaining parts taken from reference TRBV18 and TRBJ1-6, reads NAGVMQNPRHLVRRRGQEARLRCSPMKGHSHVYWYRQLPEEGLKFMVYLQKENIIDESGMPKERFSAEFPKEGPSILRIQQVVRGDSAAYFCASSGQRTDSYNSPLHFGNGTRLTVT.

In this sample, this clone turned up a few times. The chain links TRBV19 to TRBJ1-1; tentatively, D is TRBD1 (5 bases). The CDR3 sequence is 16 residues long. V shed 3 bases and J shed 1 base, with 15 bases lying between them. Germline-derived CDR1 and CDR2 are LNHDA and SQIVND (reference sequence). Written as DNA, the CDR3 is TGTGCCAGTAGTATGGGTAGGGGCCGGACGAACACTGAAGCTTTCTTT. This sequence encodes CASSMGRGRTNTEAFF.

The V call is TRBV29-1, the J call TRBJ1-1; perhaps TRBD1 as D (6 bases). The V gene lost 7 bases and the J gene lost 0 bases, with 12 bases spanning the gap. CDR1 is SQVTM and CDR2 is ANQGSEA in the germline V gene. The CDR3 extends over 13 amino acids. CDR3 DNA: TGCAGCGCCTTCTGGGGGCTGAACACTGAAGCTTTCTTT. This sequence encodes CSAFWGLNTEAFF.

The gene calls are TRBV7-8 and TRBJ1-1, with D tentatively TRBD1 (6 bases). V shed 2 bases and J shed 2 bases, with 9 bases lying between them. This CDR3 is built from 14 residues. Germline values: CDR1 SGHVS, CDR2 FQNEAQ. CDR3 nucleotide sequence: TGTGCCAGCAGCTTAAACAGGGTAAACACTGAAGCTTTCTTT. This sequence encodes CASSLNRVNTEAFF.

The gene calls are TRBV28 and TRBJ1-4; TRBD1 matches 8 bases. V lost 10 bases and J lost 6; bases outside the gene matches: 10. Germline CDR1 MDHEN, CDR2 SYDVKM. The CDR3 has 14 residues. CDR3 sequence reads: CATAGGTGYEKLFF. The CDR3 coding sequence is TGTGCCACGGCAGGTGGGACAGGTTATGAAAAACTGTTTTTT.

The V call is TRBV5-1, the J call TRBJ1-1; D is perhaps TRBD1 (6 bases). The germline V gene encodes CDR1 SGHRS and CDR2 YFSETQ. The CDR3 is made up of 15 amino acids. The V and J ends lost 0 bases and 1 base respectively, with 10 bases between them. Here the CDR3 DNA reads TGCGCCAGCAGCTTGGTAGGGGGGGCGAACACTGAAGCTTTCTTT. It specifies CASSLVGGANTEAFF.

The chain couples TRBV6-1 to TRBJ2-7; 9 positions match TRBD1. Germline V CDR1 and CDR2: MNHNS, SASEGT. This CDR3 spans 15 amino acids. V shed 6 bases and J 0 bases; nucleotides not matched to a gene: 6. The CDR3 sequence is CASRVQGASSYEQYV. CDR3 nucleotides: TGTGCCAGCAGGGTACAGGGGGCGAGCTCCTACGAGCAGTACGTC.

The chain has TRBV27 and TRBJ2-5; the D gene is possibly TRBD1 (6 bases). Near its end, the DNA agrees better with TRBJ2-7, so the J call may be wrong. Per germline, CDR1 MNHEY and CDR2 SMNVEV (reference sequence). The CDR3 totals 15 residues. CDR3 in amino acids: CASSLSAGELYEQYF. In DNA, the CDR3 is TGTGCCAGCAGTTTATCGGCAGGGGAGCTCTACGAGCAGTACTTC.

This clone came up once. The genes are TRBV2 and TRBJ2-3; tentatively, D is TRBD1 (6 bases). Germline V CDR1 and CDR2: SNHLY, FYNNEI. With 1 base removed from V and 2 bases from J, the gap between germline ends came to 7 bases. This CDR3 contains 14 residues. The CDR3 sequence: CASSEDRATDTQYF. The CDR3 nucleotides are TGTGCCAGCAGTGAAGACAGGGCCACAGATACGCAGTATTTT.

This clone was seen a single time. The chain couples TRBV29-1 to TRBJ1-2, with 8 bases aligning to TRBD1. Germline V CDR1 and CDR2: SQVTM, ANQGSEA. V gave up 2 bases and J gave up 1 base; unmatched junction bases: 15. The CDR3 extends over 18 amino acids. CDR3 in DNA: TGCAGCGTTGAATCGTACGGAGACAGGGGCCGTTTTAACTATGGCTACACCTTC. Translated: CSVESYGDRGRFNYGYTF.